This T cell receptor (beta chain) came from a study of OX40 agonist ivuxolimab in advanced cancers. As for the study in general: Patients were treated with intravenous ivuxolimab, dosed at 0.01 to 10 mg/kg and infused every 2 weeks.

If patients had autoimmune disease history or systemic immunosuppression, they were excluded. This clone has a single count. Profiling relied on immunoSEQ multiplex PCR, and the TCRdb table lists in-frame clones only, not all of them. The sample includes 71,000 or so clones, more than 75% seen only once; the top ten take around 8.2%. The sample here was CD4+ or CD8+ T cells sorted from blood, taken in a trial of the OX40 agonist ivuxolimab. The TCR comes from an adult with an advanced solid tumor such as melanoma, head and neck, liver or kidney cancer.

CDR3 residues: CASSRGQGPGELFF. In nucleotides, the CDR3 is TGTGCCAGCAGCCGTGGACAGGGTCCCGGGGAGCTGTTTTTT. This chain uses TRBV7-3 with TRBJ2-2, with 8 bases lining up with TRBD1. The CDR3 consists of 14 residues. Germline V CDR1 and CDR2: SGHTA, FQGTGA. After removal of 5 bases from V and 6 bases from J, the junction contained 5 bases not matched to a gene.